Listed below are T cell receptor beta chains from one sample, sequenced in a study of blood T cell repertoires in COVID-19. Method: immunoSEQ multiplex PCR; TCRdb's copy keeps in-frame clones and lacks some. The data hold around 170,000 clones, with roughly 88% observed a single time. The sequencing sample was made of PBMCs or T cells enriched from blood (not recorded which). All receptors come from a woman aged 25 to 45 who had recovered from COVID-19. The CDR3 runs from the conserved cysteine through the conserved F or W. A D gene is named only where the DNA matches it firmly. Clone size is given for some rows only: seen once, a few or many times, or a class if the clone is expanded.

few	TRBV6-5	TRBJ1-5	15	NA	CASSRTGYSNQPQHF	TGTGCCAGCAGTCGAACAGGCTATAGCAATCAGCCCCAGCATTTT
NA	TRBV28	TRBJ2-3	15	NA	CASSLLHRDIVRQYF	TGTGCCAGCAGTTTATTGCACAGGGATATCGTGCGGCAGTATTTT
few	TRBV18	TRBJ1-2	14	TRBD1	CASSRTGGEGGYTF	TGTGCCAGCTCACGGACAGGAGGGGAAGGTGGCTACACCTTC
NA	TRBV4-1	TRBJ2-7	16	NA	CASSQDSGDITYEQYF	TGCGCCAGCAGCCAAGATTCCGGTGACATCACCTACGAGCAGTACTTC
NA	TRBV28	TRBJ2-5	17	TRBD2	CASSADTSGRGRETQYF	TGTGCCAGCAGTGCCGACACTAGCGGGAGGGGTCGGGAGACCCAGTACTTC
NA	TRBV19	TRBJ1-6	14	TRBD1	CASSSTGDNSPLHF	TGTGCCAGTAGTTCAACAGGGGATAATTCACCCCTCCACTTT
once	TRBV28	TRBJ2-6	15	NA	CASSLFGSGANVLTF	TGTGCCAGCAGTTTATTCGGGTCTGGGGCCAACGTCCTGACTTTC
NA	TRBV10-2	TRBJ1-6	13	NA	CASTLGYNSPLHF	TGCGCCAGCACTCTCGGTTATAATTCACCCCTCCACTTT
NA	TRBV11-2	TRBJ2-5	13	NA	CASSLRLQETQYF	TGTGCCAGCAGCTTAAGACTCCAAGAGACCCAGTACTTC
once	TRBV19	TRBJ2-3	15	TRBD2	CASSLTSPLMNTQYF	TGTGCCAGTAGCCTGACTAGCCCCCTCATGAATACGCAGTATTTT
NA	TRBV27	TRBJ2-7	15	TRBD2	CASSLLTSGMNEQYF	TGTGCCAGCAGTTTATTGACTAGCGGGATGAACGAGCAGTACTTC
NA	TRBV30	TRBJ1-2	14	NA	CAWNRYPANYGYTF	TGTGCCTGGAACAGGTACCCGGCTAACTATGGCTACACCTTC
NA	TRBV2	TRBJ1-1	13	NA	CASSEGGRVSAFF	TGTGCCAGCAGTGAAGGGGGCAGGGTGTCCGCTTTCTTT
NA	TRBV7-9	TRBJ1-6	15	TRBD1	CASSLTTGYNSPLHF	TGTGCCAGCAGCTTAACGACAGGGTATAATTCACCCCTCCACTTT
NA	TRBV28	TRBJ2-7	14	TRBD2	CASTPSGRSYEQYF	TGTGCCAGCACCCCTAGCGGGAGGAGCTACGAGCAGTACTTC
NA	TRBV19	TRBJ1-1	14	TRBD1	CASSDPRDRVEAFF	TGTGCCAGTAGCGACCCCCGAGACAGGGTTGAAGCTTTCTTT
few	TRBV5-5	TRBJ2-1	15	NA	CASSLEAETYNEQFF	TGTGCCAGCAGCTTGGAAGCGGAAACATACAATGAGCAGTTCTTC
NA	TRBV24-1	TRBJ1-5	14	TRBD1	CATSDRGPNQPQHF	TGTGCCACCAGTGACAGGGGGCCCAATCAGCCCCAGCATTTT
NA	TRBV10-2	TRBJ1-1	15	NA	CASSEPEDYYHEAFF	TGCGCCAGCAGTGAGCCGGAGGACTACTATCATGAAGCTTTCTTT
NA	TRBV18	TRBJ2-7	13	NA	CASSPTEIYEQYF	TGTGCCAGCTCACCAACGGAGATCTACGAGCAGTACTTC
NA	TRBV2	TRBJ2-2	22	TRBD2	CASSETGLAGMGPFSNTGELFF	TGTGCCAGCAGTGAAACGGGACTAGCGGGAATGGGACCGTTCTCGAACACCGGGGAGCTGTTTTTT
NA	TRBV5-1	TRBJ2-3	15	TRBD2	CASSLGTSFSDTQYF	TGCGCCAGCAGCTTGGGGACTAGTTTTTCAGATACGCAGTATTTT
NA	TRBV5-1	TRBJ2-1	13	TRBD1	CASSYGQGHEQFF	TGCGCCAGCAGCTACGGACAGGGACATGAGCAGTTCTTC
few	TRBV5-6	TRBJ1-4	14	TRBD1	CASSWDRGHEKLFF	TGTGCCAGCAGCTGGGACAGGGGGCATGAAAAACTGTTTTTT
NA	TRBV27	TRBJ1-2	14	TRBD1	CASKTGQGNYGYTF	TGTGCCAGCAAAACGGGACAGGGAAACTATGGCTACACCTTC
few	TRBV10-1	TRBJ2-1	16	TRBD2	CASSETGKRERDEQFF	TGCGCCAGCAGTGAAACTGGTAAGCGGGAGCGGGACGAGCAGTTCTTC
NA	TRBV5-4	TRBJ2-7	16	TRBD1	CASSFGTGGNPYEQYF	TGTGCCAGCAGCTTCGGGACAGGGGGCAATCCCTACGAGCAGTACTTC
NA	TRBV6-6	TRBJ2-7	16	TRBD2	CASSYPTSRTSYEQYF	TGTGCCAGCAGTTACCCGACTAGCCGAACTTCCTACGAGCAGTACTTC
NA	TRBV6-1	TRBJ2-7	14	TRBD1	CASSDNRGFYEQYF	TGTGCCAGCAGTGACAACAGGGGGTTTTACGAGCAGTACTTC
NA	TRBV28	TRBJ1-2	15	TRBD1	CASSPTTGGNDGYTF	TGTGCCAGCAGTCCTACGACAGGGGGCAACGATGGCTACACCTTC
NA	TRBV4-1	TRBJ2-7	14	TRBD2	CASSQDALAGEQYF	TGCGCCAGCAGCCAAGATGCACTAGCGGGGGAGCAGTACTTC
few	TRBV24-1	TRBJ2-7	18	NA	CATSDFPRSTISSYEQYF	TGTGCCACCAGTGATTTCCCGCGTAGCACGATCAGCTCCTACGAGCAGTACTTC
NA	TRBV7-9	TRBJ2-1	13	NA	CASSLGGANEQFF	TGTGCCAGCAGCTTAGGGGGAGCCAATGAGCAGTTCTTC
NA	TRBV24-1	TRBJ2-7	14	NA	CATSDSGTSYEQYF	TGTGCCACCAGTGATTCTGGGACTTCCTACGAGCAGTACTTC
NA	TRBV6-4	TRBJ1-1	15	TRBD1	CASRYTGTGDTEAFF	TGTGCCAGCAGGTACACCGGGACAGGGGATACTGAAGCTTTCTTT
NA	TRBV28	TRBJ1-2	12	NA	CASRLGGYGYTF	TGTGCCAGCAGGCTAGGGGGCTATGGCTACACCTTC